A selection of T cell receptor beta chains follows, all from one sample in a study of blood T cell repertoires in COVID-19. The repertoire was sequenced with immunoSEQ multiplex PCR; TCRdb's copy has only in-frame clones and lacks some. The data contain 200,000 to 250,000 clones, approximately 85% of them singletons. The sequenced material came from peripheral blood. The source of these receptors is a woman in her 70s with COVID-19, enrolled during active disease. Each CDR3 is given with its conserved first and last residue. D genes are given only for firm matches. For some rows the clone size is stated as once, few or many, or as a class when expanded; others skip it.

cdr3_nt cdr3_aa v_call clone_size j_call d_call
TGCAGCGTCACCGGGACAGGGGGATACTATGGCTACACCTTC CSVTGTGGYYGYTF TRBV29-1 few TRBJ1-2 TRBD1
TGTGCCACCAGCCCCGACCCGACTAGCCGCTACGAGCAGTACTTC CATSPDPTSRYEQYF TRBV15 - TRBJ2-7 TRBD2
TGTGCCATCAGTGTGTTCCGGACAGGGAACGAGCAGTACTTC CAISVFRTGNEQYF TRBV10-3 - TRBJ2-7 TRBD1
TGTGCCAGCAGCTTAGCGGGACAGGCCGTCTACGAGCAGTACTTC CASSLAGQAVYEQYF TRBV11-1 - TRBJ2-7 TRBD1
TGTGCCAGCAGCCAAGATCGTAGGGGGTCTGAAGCTTTCTTT CASSQDRRGSEAFF TRBV4-2 - TRBJ1-1 -
TGTGCCAGCACCCAGTCCCCTAGCGGGATGAATGAGCAGTTCTTC CASTQSPSGMNEQFF TRBV11-2 - TRBJ2-1 TRBD2
TGTGCCAGCCAGGGTGAGGGAGGGATTATAACTGAAGCTTTCTTT CASQGEGGIITEAFF TRBV19 - TRBJ1-1 -
TGTGCCAGCAGCGCCACAAGCGGGAGGGCCTTTAGCGGGGAGCTGTTTTTT CASSATSGRAFSGELFF TRBV9 - TRBJ2-2 TRBD2
TGTGCCAGCAGCTCACGGGGGGGAAGCGACTATGGCTACACCTTC CASSSRGGSDYGYTF TRBV7-3 once TRBJ1-2 -
TGCAGCGTTGAGGGGGGGCTCGGAAACACCATATATTTT CSVEGGLGNTIYF TRBV29-1 - TRBJ1-3 -
TGTGCCAGCAGGGCGGGGCTAGCGGGGGGCAATGAGCAGTTCTTC CASRAGLAGGNEQFF TRBV5-4 - TRBJ2-1 TRBD2
TGTGCCAGCAGCCAAACCGCGTTCTATGGCTACACCTTC CASSQTAFYGYTF TRBV11-2 - TRBJ1-2 -
TGTGCCAGCTCCCAAGTAGCTTCCGACTATGGCTACACCTTC CASSQVASDYGYTF TRBV18 - TRBJ1-2 -
TGTGCTAGTGGTTTGGTAATTTCAGGGGGCGGGCAGTTCTTC CASGLVISGGGQFF TRBV12-5 - TRBJ2-1 TRBD1
TGTGCCTGGGGGACAGCCTACTATGGCTACACCTTC CAWGTAYYGYTF TRBV30 - TRBJ1-2 TRBD1
TGTGCCACCAGCAGAGAGTCGAGTCAGCCCCAGCATTTT CATSRESSQPQHF TRBV15 - TRBJ1-5 -
TGTGCCAGCTTTAGCGGGAGGGGGAATGAGCAGTTCTTC CASFSGRGNEQFF TRBV27 - TRBJ2-1 TRBD2
TGTGCCAGCAGTTACCAGTGGTTTAATTCACCCCTCCACTTT CASSYQWFNSPLHF TRBV27 - TRBJ1-6 -
TGTGCCAGCTCACCGCGACAGGGGGCAGACGAGCAGTACTTC CASSPRQGADEQYF TRBV18 - TRBJ2-7 TRBD1
TGTGCCAGCAGCTTAGATGGGGGCCAAAAGAACTATGGCTACACCTTC CASSLDGGQKNYGYTF TRBV11-3 - TRBJ1-2 -
TGTGCCAGCAGCTTGGAAGGGGGCAGGGAGACCCAGTACTTC CASSLEGGRETQYF TRBV5-8 - TRBJ2-5 TRBD1
TGTGCCAGCAGCTTAGATAGCGGGGAGGGGGGCGAGCAGTACTTC CASSLDSGEGGEQYF TRBV7-2 once TRBJ2-7 TRBD2
TGTGCCAGCAGCCTACACGCCACCGGGGAGCTGTTTTTT CASSLHATGELFF TRBV3-1/TRBV3-2 - TRBJ2-2 -
TGTGCCAGCACCTTAGCGGGGGAGCAGTACTTC CASTLAGEQYF TRBV6-6 - TRBJ2-7 TRBD2
TGTGCCAGCACCACGAACAGATATGGCTACACCTTC CASTTNRYGYTF TRBV2 - TRBJ1-2 -
TGCAGTGCTAGTTTGATAGCGACCAAGGGCTACAATGAGCAGTTCTTC CSASLIATKGYNEQFF TRBV20-1 - TRBJ2-1 -
TGTGCCAGCAGGCCCAGACAGGGGCCAAGAGAGCAGTACTTC CASRPRQGPREQYF TRBV6-5 - TRBJ2-7 TRBD1
TGCAGTGCTGGGGGGAGCCTTGGCTACACCTTC CSAGGSLGYTF TRBV20-1 - TRBJ1-2 -
TGTGCCAGCAGCTTAGTTAGCGGGAACACTGAAGCTTTCTTT CASSLVSGNTEAFF TRBV11-2 - TRBJ1-1 -
TGTGCCAGCAGCCAAGCGGGAGCGGGAAGGCGCGAGCAGTACTTC CASSQAGAGRREQYF TRBV3-1/TRBV3-2 - TRBJ2-7 TRBD2
TGTGCCAGCAGCAAAAAAGCGGGAGGGGAGTACGAGCAGTACTTC CASSKKAGGEYEQYF TRBV7-3 - TRBJ2-7 TRBD2
TGTGCCAGCAGTGGAGGGCGCGGAAACACCATATATTTT CASSGGRGNTIYF TRBV27 - TRBJ1-3 -